The 18 T cell receptor beta chains reported below all come from one sample, sequenced in a study of vaccination and CD4 T cells after COVID-19. Treatment given: approximately nine-day PBMC culture with coronavirus spike peptide pools or control peptides (ViraFEST assay). These receptors' antigens are unknown. With the Oncomine TCR Beta short-read assay, DNA from cultured CD4+ T cells was sequenced. One entry per CDR3 protein results from TCRdb running MiXCR on the PCR reads. The table records over 8,500 distinct CDR3 sequences, 65% to 70% of them present only once. This specimen was CD4+ T cells from blood, cultured in vitro, taken before SARS-CoV-2 vaccination. These receptors originate from a human donor who had recovered from COVID-19.

This CDR3 reads CASSLYGGITDTQYF. CDR3 sequence (DNA): TGTGCCAGCAGTTTATATGGCGGGATCACAGATACGCAGTATTTT. The J gene is TRBJ2-3, the V gene TRBV27; TRBD2 is a possible D gene (6 bases). This CDR3 contains 15 residues. Germline-derived CDR1 and CDR2 are MNHEY and SMNVEV (reference sequence). Trimming left V 1 base short and J 2 bases short, with 10 bases between.

The genes are TRBV20-1 and TRBJ2-3; tentatively, D is TRBD2 (6 bases). Trimming took 5 bases from V and 0 from J, leaving 15 bases between them. Germline V gene sequence: CDR1 DFQATT, CDR2 SNEGSKA (reference sequence). The CDR3 contains 15 residues. Here the CDR3 reads CSASIAEGSTDTQYF. For the CDR3, the DNA is TGCAGTGCTTCTATAGCGGAGGGGAGCACAGATACGCAGTATTTT.

The rearrangement uses TRBV28 and TRBJ1-2, with TRBD1 as a possible D gene (5 bases). The germline V gene has CDR1 MDHEN and CDR2 SYDVKM. The CDR3 sequence is 13 residues long. The V end lost 2 bases, the J end lost 8 bases, and 12 bases lay between the germline ends. The CDR3 sequence is CASSLISGRGYTF. The CDR3 bases are TGTGCCAGCAGTTTAATCTCAGGGAGGGGCTACACCTTC.

This clonotype was seen only a few times. The rearrangement links TRBV2 to TRBJ1-1, with TRBD1 matching 8 bases. The CDR3 covers 17 residues. V shed 6 bases and J 0 bases; nucleotides not matched to a gene: 12. Per germline, CDR1 SNHLY and CDR2 FYNNEI. The CDR3 here is CASSGTQGGAMNTEAFF. The CDR3 DNA is TGTGCCAGCAGCGGTACACAGGGGGGGGCGATGAACACTGAAGCTTTCTTT. The variable domain in full, with the rest retrieved from reference TRBV2 and TRBJ1-1, is EPEVTQTPSHQVTQMGQEVILRCVPISNHLYFYWYRQILGQKVEFLVSFYNNEISEKSEIFDDQFSVERPDGSNFTLKIRSTKLEDSAMYFCASSGTQGGAMNTEAFFGQGTRLTVV.

This clonotype has just one count. The chain has TRBV12-3 or TRBV12-4 and TRBJ2-5; D might be TRBD1 (7 bases). Trimming shortened V by 5 bases and J by 1 base, and 17 bases separated the two germline ends. This CDR3 has 16 amino acids. CDR3: CASSPNRGSGQETQYF. For the CDR3, the DNA is TGTGCCAGCAGTCCCAACAGGGGTAGCGGCCAAGAGACCCAGTACTTC.

This chain joins TRBV5-8 and TRBJ1-5; D is undetermined. V was trimmed by 2 bases and J by 6 bases, leaving 12 bases between them. This CDR3 spans 14 amino acids. Germline values: CDR1 SGHTS, CDR2 YDEGEE. CDR3: CASSLRSVAQPQHF. The CDR3, as DNA: TGTGCCAGCAGCTTAAGGTCGGTGGCTCAGCCCCAGCATTTT.

This chain connects TRBV7-9 to TRBJ2-3, with TRBD1 matching 7 bases. The CDR3 consists of 15 residues. Trimming took 5 bases from V and 5 from J; bases not matched to a gene: 10. CDR1 is SEHNR, CDR2 FQNEAQ, per germline (reference sequence). The CDR3 reads CASSQTGLVRDTQYF. DNA for the CDR3: TGTGCCAGCAGCCAGACAGGGTTAGTACGAGATACGCAGTATTTT.

The chain has TRBV2 and TRBJ2-2; D uncertain. Germline CDR1 is SNHLY and CDR2 is FYNNEI. Trimming removed 4 bases from V and 4 bases from J, with 13 bases in between. The CDR3 is made up of 15 amino acids. CDR3 loop: CASSGRVPGTGELFF. CDR3 coding DNA: TGTGCCAGCAGTGGTCGAGTCCCCGGCACCGGGGAGCTGTTTTTT.

The J gene is TRBJ2-2, the V gene TRBV12-3 or TRBV12-4; no clear D. V was trimmed by 4 bases and J by 3 bases, leaving 3 bases between them. The CDR3 is 12 residues long. CDR3 amino acids: CASSSHTGELFF. The DNA for the CDR3 is TGTGCCAGCAGTTCCCACACCGGGGAGCTGTTTTTT.

V is TRBV20-1 and J is TRBJ1-4; D may be TRBD1 (5 bases). Germline CDR1 reads DFQATT; CDR2 reads SNEGSKA (reference sequence). CDR3 size: 12 residues. CDR3 in amino acids: CTTRGKGEKLFF. The CDR3 coding sequence is TGCACCACGAGGGGCAAGGGTGAAAAACTGTTTTTT.

This rearrangement joins TRBV6-1 to TRBJ1-1; D ambiguous. The CDR3 totals 14 residues. V lost 8 bases to trimming and J lost 0 bases, with 13 bases between them. Germline lookup yields CDR1 MNHNS and CDR2 SASEGT. DNA for the CDR3: TGTGCCAGCTGGAAAACGGGCCTGAACACTGAAGCTTTCTTT. Translating it yields CASWKTGLNTEAFF.

V usage is TRBV11-2 and J usage is TRBJ1-1; tentative D call: TRBD1 (6 bases). The CDR3 sequence is 15 residues long. V gave up 5 bases and J gave up 4 bases, with 17 bases separating them. Germline CDR1 and CDR2: SGHAT and FQNNGV. The CDR3 DNA reads as TGTGCCAGCAGCCTGGGCTTGATGACAGGCACTGAAGCTTTCTTT. Residues: CASSLGLMTGTEAFF.

V is TRBV19 and J is TRBJ2-3; 9 nucleotides agree with TRBD1. Germline V gene data show CDR1 as LNHDA and CDR2 as SQIVND (reference sequence). The trim removed 4 bases at V and 5 bases at J, leaving 10 bases unmatched. The CDR3 covers 16 residues. The CDR3 region has the DNA TGTGCCAGTAGTAAGAGGCCTACAGGGGGCCGAGATACGCAGTATTTT. The encoded protein is CASSKRPTGGRDTQYF.

CDR3 sequence reads: CASSWTAGYGYTF. The CDR3 DNA follows: TGTGCCAGCAGCTGGACTGCGGGTTATGGCTACACCTTC. This rearrangement joins TRBV7-9 to TRBJ1-2; D uncertain. The CDR3 sequence is 13 residues long. Trimming removed 4 bases at V and 5 bases at J, with 11 bases between. CDR1 SEHNR and CDR2 FQNEAQ come from the germline V gene (reference sequence). Full variable domain (rest looked up from reference TRBV7-9 and TRBJ1-2): DTGVSQNPRHKITKRGQNVTFRCDPISEHNRLYWYRQTLGQGPEFLTYFQNEAQLEKSRLLSDRFSAERPKGSFSTLEIQRTEQGDSAMYLCASSWTAGYGYTFGSGTRLTVV.

V gene TRBV15 combines with J gene TRBJ1-4, with a tentative D call TRBD1 (5 bases). CDR3 length: 14 residues. V was shortened by 5 bases and J by 4 bases, with 11 bases between the two germline ends. The germline gives CDR1 LNHNV, CDR2 YYDKDF (reference sequence). The CDR3 loop reads CATSGGRGNEKLFF. The CDR3 DNA sequence: TGTGCCACCAGCGGGGGACGCGGTAATGAAAAACTGTTTTTT.

V usage is TRBV9 and J usage is TRBJ2-3; 7 nucleotides agree with TRBD1. The J segment lost 3 bases and the V segment lost 0 bases, leaving 4 bases of the junction unmatched. Germline CDR1 SGDLS, CDR2 YYNGEE. The CDR3 sequence is 15 residues long. The CDR3 DNA is TGTGCCAGCAGCGTAGTGGGACAGCCGACAGATACGCAGTATTTT. As protein: CASSVVGQPTDTQYF.

For the CDR3, the DNA is TGCGCCAGCAGCCTTACAGGTTACAGCCAAACCGAAATCTTGTTCTTC. Protein product: CASSLTGYSQTEILFF. This sequence joins TRBV5-1 and TRBJ2-1; D is perhaps TRBD1 (5 bases). This CDR3 is 16 amino acids long. V shed 4 bases and J shed 15 bases, with 29 bases lying between them. Germline V gene data show CDR1 as SGHRS and CDR2 as YFSETQ.

This sequence joins TRBV10-3 and TRBJ1-2; perhaps TRBD1 as D (5 bases). The V gene's germline CDR1 is ENHRY and CDR2 SYGVKD. The CDR3 spans 16 residues. V was shortened by 4 bases and J by 4 bases, with 19 bases between the two germline ends. CDR3 DNA sequence: TGTGCCATCAGTGTAAGGGCCGACAGCCCTAGCTATGGCTACACCTTC. Protein sequence: CAISVRADSPSYGYTF.